This T cell receptor beta chain appears in the sequencing data of a study of shared clonotypes between healthy human individuals. Findings and caveats of the study: A few donors shared about 5% of their naive CD4 clonotypes.

A note on this clone: Its antigen remains unknown.

Naive CD8 isolation took CD45RO-negative cells positively selected for CCR7 and excluded terminally differentiated effector memory CD45RA+ cells. CDR1 and CDR2 (germline): LGHNA, YSLEER. The CDR3 consists of 15 residues. V lost 0 bases and J lost 4, with 10 bases in between. Clones were read by immunoSEQ multiplex PCR, and TCRdb kept only the in-frame ones, dropping some. The sample lists around 2,100,000 clones; about 95% were seen once. Material: naive CD8+ T cells sorted from blood. This TCR was recovered from a young man in good health. The chain couples TRBV4-3 to TRBJ1-5; no clear D gene. The CDR3, as DNA: TGCGCCAGCAGCCAAGATATTAGCGGGAATCAGCCCCAGCATTTT. This translates into CASSQDISGNQPQHF.